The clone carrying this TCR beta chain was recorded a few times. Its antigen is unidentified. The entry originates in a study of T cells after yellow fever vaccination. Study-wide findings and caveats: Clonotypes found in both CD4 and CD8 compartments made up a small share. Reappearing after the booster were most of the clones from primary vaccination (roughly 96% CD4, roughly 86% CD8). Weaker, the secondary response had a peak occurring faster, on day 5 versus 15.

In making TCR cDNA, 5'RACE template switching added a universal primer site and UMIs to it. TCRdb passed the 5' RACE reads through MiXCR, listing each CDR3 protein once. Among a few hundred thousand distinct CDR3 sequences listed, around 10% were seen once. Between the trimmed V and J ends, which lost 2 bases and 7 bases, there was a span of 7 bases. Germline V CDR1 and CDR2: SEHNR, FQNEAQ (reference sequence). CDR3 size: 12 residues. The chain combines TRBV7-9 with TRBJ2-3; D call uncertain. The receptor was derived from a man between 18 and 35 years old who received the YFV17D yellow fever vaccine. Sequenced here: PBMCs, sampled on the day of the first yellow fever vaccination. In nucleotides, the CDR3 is TGTGCCAGCAGCTTAAATATCCATACGCAGTATTTT. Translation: CASSLNIHTQYF.